These 23 T cell receptor beta chains were sequenced from one sample in a study of shared clonotypes between healthy human individuals. The table came from immunoSEQ multiplex PCR; TCRdb's copy has only in-frame clones and leaves some out. The table has under 1,100,000 clones, 75% seen once. The sample taken for sequencing was memory CD4+ T cells sorted from blood. The subset: CD45RA-negative fraction. The receptors derive from a man aged 18 to 35 in good health.

The chain has TRBV2 and TRBJ1-2; D gene uncertain. V lost 6 bases and J lost 4, with 12 bases in between. Germline CDR1 reads SNHLY; CDR2 reads FYNNEI. The CDR3 length is 13 residues. The CDR3 is CASRSQELYGYTF. The CDR3 nucleotides are TGTGCCAGCAGGAGCCAGGAACTCTATGGCTACACCTTC. Looking up the rest from reference TRBV2 and TRBJ1-2 gives the full variable domain: EPEVTQTPSHQVTQMGQEVILRCVPISNHLYFYWYRQILGQKVEFLVSFYNNEISEKSEIFDDQFSVERPDGSNFTLKIRSTKLEDSAMYFCASRSQELYGYTFGSGTRLTVV.

This chain connects TRBV9 to TRBJ2-3, with D unclear. CDR1 is SGDLS, CDR2 YYNGEE, per germline. This CDR3 spans 16 amino acids. Deletions cut 9 bases from V and 2 bases from J, with 22 bases between. CDR3 sequence reads: CATSPGYDRYTDTQYF. CDR3 DNA: TGTGCCACCTCGCCCGGATATGACCGATACACAGATACGCAGTATTTT.

The rearrangement joins TRBV7-2 to TRBJ2-5; 8 nucleotides agree with TRBD2. Per the germline V gene, CDR1 is SGHTA and CDR2 is FQGNSA. This CDR3 has 16 amino acids. With V trimmed by 0 bases and J by 5 bases, 8 bases remained unmatched. CDR3 loop: CASSLAVGRAMETQYF. CDR3 nucleotide sequence: TGTGCCAGCAGCTTAGCTGTCGGGAGGGCCATGGAGACCCAGTACTTC.

Concerning this clone itself: This may be a read error: a much more frequent sequence differs by one nucleotide. The chain couples TRBV5-8 to TRBJ2-3; tentative D call: TRBD1 (6 bases). Trimming left V 5 bases short and J 1 base short, with 8 bases between. CDR1 and CDR2 (germline): SGHTS, YDEGEE. The CDR3 sequence is 13 residues long. CDR3 loop: CASRYRGTDTQYF. CDR3 nucleotide sequence: TGTGCCAGCAGGTACAGGGGCACAGATACGCAGTATTTT.

This chain joins TRBV11-1 and TRBJ2-1; 9 bases fit TRBD1. From germline, CDR1 is SGHAT and CDR2 FQDESV (reference sequence). This CDR3 is 16 amino acids long. Trimming removed 5 bases from V and 7 bases from J; junction bases left unmatched: 12. The CDR3 DNA follows: TGTGCCAGCAGCGCCGCGGGACAGGGAAAGGCGAATGAGCAGTTCTTC. This translates into CASSAAGQGKANEQFF.

The gene calls are TRBV4-1 and TRBJ2-1; 9 bases line up with TRBD2. The V and J ends lost 0 bases and 5 bases, in that order; junction bases with no gene match: 14. This CDR3 spans 19 amino acids. Germline assignment: CDR1 MGHRA and CDR2 YSYEKL. Here the CDR3 reads CASSQEASGRTPIDNEQFF. The CDR3 DNA is TGCGCCAGCAGCCAAGAAGCCAGCGGGAGGACCCCTATAGACAATGAGCAGTTCTTC.

V is TRBV5-1 and J is TRBJ2-2, with 8 bases matching TRBD1. The germline CDR1 and CDR2 sequences are SGHRS and YFSETQ. Trimming took 5 bases from V and 5 from J; bases not matched to a gene: 5. CDR3 size: 14 residues. CDR3 sequence reads: CASRTGVGTGELFF. Written as DNA, the CDR3 is TGCGCCAGCAGGACAGGGGTAGGAACCGGGGAGCTGTTTTTT.

CDR3 sequence: CASSRGGGMRKLFF. DNA of the CDR3: TGTGCCAGCAGCAGGGGCGGGGGAATGAGGAAACTGTTTTTT. V usage is TRBV27 and J usage is TRBJ1-4; D may be TRBD1 (6 bases). Per the germline V gene, CDR1 is MNHEY and CDR2 is SMNVEV (reference sequence). The CDR3 is made up of 14 amino acids. Trimming left V 6 bases short and J 11 bases short, with 19 bases between.

About this clone itself: This may come from a read error, since a much larger clone is one base off. V and J are TRBV5-8 and TRBJ2-3; D gene unclear. Trimming removed 0 bases at V and 1 base at J, with 3 bases between. The germline V gene has CDR1 SGHTS and CDR2 YDEGEE. This CDR3 has 13 residues. The CDR3, as DNA: TGTGCCAGCAGCTTGGAGGGCACAGATACGCAGTATTTT. It encodes CASSLEGTDTQYF.

V usage is TRBV9 and J usage is TRBJ2-1, with a weak D call TRBD2 (5 bases). CDR1 is SGDLS, CDR2 YYNGEE, per germline. The CDR3 spans 14 residues. Deletions cut 0 bases from V and 5 bases from J, with 9 bases between. CDR3 loop: CASSVAGKDNEQFF. For the CDR3, the DNA is TGTGCCAGCAGCGTAGCGGGAAAGGACAATGAGCAGTTCTTC.

The table lists this clone with a count of one. The chain joins TRBV6-5 to TRBJ1-1, with 7 bases fitting TRBD1. Unmatched junction bases numbered 8, after V lost 6 bases and J lost 4 bases. Germline values: CDR1 MNHEY, CDR2 SVGAGI. The CDR3 has 14 amino acids. The CDR3 region is CASSFDREGTEAFF. In nucleotides, the CDR3 is TGTGCCAGCAGCTTCGACAGGGAGGGCACTGAAGCTTTCTTT.

The genes are TRBV18 and TRBJ2-2; 9 positions agree with TRBD2. The germline V gene has CDR1 KGHSH and CDR2 LQKENI. After removal of 2 bases from V and 2 bases from J, the junction contained 9 bases not matched to a gene. CDR3 length: 18 residues. The CDR3 DNA reads TGTGCCAGCTCACCAGAGGTCCTAGCGGGGAGCAACACCGGGGAGCTGTTTTTT. Protein product: CASSPEVLAGSNTGELFF. Complete variable domain (other parts from reference TRBV18 and TRBJ2-2): NAGVMQNPRHLVRRRGQEARLRCSPMKGHSHVYWYRQLPEEGLKFMVYLQKENIIDESGMPKERFSAEFPKEGPSILRIQQVVRGDSAAYFCASSPEVLAGSNTGELFFGEGSRLTVL.

This clone was seen a handful of times. The CDR3 DNA follows: TGTGCCATCAGTGCCACAGCTTATGGCTACACCTTC. Translated: CAISATAYGYTF. The chain uses TRBV10-3 and TRBJ1-2; D gene uncertain. Germline CDR1 reads ENHRY; CDR2 reads SYGVKD. V was shortened by 4 bases and J by 5 bases, with 8 bases between the two germline ends. CDR3 length: 12 amino acids.

This clone was observed a handful of times. This sequence joins TRBV4-3 and TRBJ1-1; D unclear. The CDR3 covers 13 residues. In germline, CDR1 is LGHNA, CDR2 YSLEER. V lost 1 base to trimming and J lost 2 bases, with 5 bases between them. The CDR3 loop reads CASSQVFNTEAFF. In nucleotides, the CDR3 is TGCGCCAGCAGCCAAGTCTTCAACACTGAAGCTTTCTTT.

The chain couples TRBV2 to TRBJ2-3; 7 bases agree with TRBD1. The length of the CDR3 is 15 residues. The germline V gene has CDR1 SNHLY and CDR2 FYNNEI. J was trimmed by 0 bases and V by 6 bases; bases with no gene match: 6. CDR3 loop: CASRGQLISTDTQYF. CDR3 coding DNA: TGTGCCAGCAGGGGACAGCTAATTAGCACAGATACGCAGTATTTT.

The rearrangement links TRBV5-4 to TRBJ2-3; TRBD2 aligns across 10 bases. The CDR3 loop spans 17 amino acids. Germline V gives CDR1 SGHNT, CDR2 YYREEE (reference sequence). J lost 3 bases, V lost 0 bases, and 7 bases had no gene match. As DNA, the CDR3 is TGTGCCAGCAGCTTGGAGCTAGCGGGAGCGGGTACAGATACGCAGTATTTT. Its translation is CASSLELAGAGTDTQYF. The full variable domain, its missing parts supplied by reference TRBV5-4 and TRBJ2-3, is ETGVTQSPTHLIKTRGQQVTLRCSSQSGHNTVSWYQQALGQGPQFIFQYYREEENGRGNFPPRFSGLQFPNYSSELNVNALELDDSALYLCASSLELAGAGTDTQYFGPGTRLTVL.

About this clone itself: This clone may be a read error of a much larger clone one base away. The chain carries TRBV2 and TRBJ1-2; D remains unclear. V lost 4 bases and J 7 bases, leaving 19 bases between the germline ends. The CDR3 contains 15 residues. Germline lookup yields CDR1 SNHLY and CDR2 FYNNEI. CDR3 sequence reads: CASSGARTGVSGYTF. Written as DNA, the CDR3 is TGTGCCAGCAGTGGAGCGAGGACCGGGGTGAGTGGCTACACCTTC.

The rearrangement joins TRBV7-3 to TRBJ2-3, with unresolved D. Between the trimmed V and J ends, which lost 5 bases and 0 bases, there was a span of 9 bases. CDR1 and CDR2 from the germline V gene are SGHTA and FQGTGA. This CDR3 comprises 14 residues. CDR3 in DNA: TGTGCCAGCAGCCCCCAGGCCAGCACAGATACGCAGTATTTT. The encoded protein is CASSPQASTDTQYF.

This sequence joins TRBV5-1 and TRBJ2-3; either TRBD1 or TRBD2 may supply D (5 bases each). The CDR3 length is 16 residues. Germline V gene lookup returns CDR1 SGHRS and CDR2 YFSETQ. The V end was cut by 4 bases, the J end by 2 bases, with 17 bases between. The CDR3 protein is CASSLSGTRHTDTQYF. CDR3 DNA: TGCGCCAGCAGCCTTTCCGGGACCCGCCACACAGATACGCAGTATTTT. Full variable domain (remainder filled in from reference TRBV5-1 and TRBJ2-3): KAGVTQTPRYLIKTRGQQVTLSCSPISGHRSVSWYQQTPGQGLQFLFEYFSETQRNKGNFPGRFSGRQFSNSRSEMNVSTLELGDSALYLCASSLSGTRHTDTQYFGPGTRLTVL.

This clone has just a few counts. The V and J genes are TRBV6-1 and TRBJ1-5; D not resolved. The CDR3 loop spans 14 amino acids. Germline V gives CDR1 MNHNS, CDR2 SASEGT. Trimming shortened V by 7 bases and J by 4 bases, and 14 bases separated the two germline ends. This chain's CDR3 is CASKNAEFNQPQHF. In DNA form, the CDR3 reads TGTGCCAGCAAGAATGCGGAGTTTAATCAGCCCCAGCATTTT.

Of note for this clone: This CDR3 is also generated by other DNA sequences in the sample. V is TRBV5-1 and J is TRBJ2-7, with D perhaps TRBD1 or TRBD2 (5 bases each). V lost 3 bases and J 0 bases, leaving 10 bases between the germline ends. CDR3 size: 14 residues. Germline CDR1 SGHRS, CDR2 YFSETQ. DNA of the CDR3: TGCGCCAGCAGCTCCTCAGGGAGCTCCTACGAGCAGTACTTC. This gives the protein CASSSSGSSYEQYF.

This clone appeared a few times. This sequence joins TRBV18 and TRBJ2-3, with D perhaps matching TRBD1 or TRBD2 (5 bases each). Trimming took 3 bases from V and 4 from J, leaving 11 bases between them. Per the germline V gene, CDR1 is KGHSH and CDR2 is LQKENI. This CDR3 comprises 14 residues. The CDR3 is CASSPGTGADTQYF. The CDR3 nucleotides are TGTGCCAGCTCACCCGGGACCGGGGCAGATACGCAGTATTTT. Full variable domain (outside the CDR3, taken from reference TRBV18 and TRBJ2-3): NAGVMQNPRHLVRRRGQEARLRCSPMKGHSHVYWYRQLPEEGLKFMVYLQKENIIDESGMPKERFSAEFPKEGPSILRIQQVVRGDSAAYFCASSPGTGADTQYFGPGTRLTVL.

V usage is TRBV7-9 and J usage is TRBJ2-5; D tentatively fits TRBD1 or TRBD2 (6 bases each). The length of the CDR3 is 13 residues. Trimming stripped 8 bases from V and 2 bases from J, with 12 bases between. Germline loops: CDR1 SEHNR, CDR2 FQNEAQ (reference sequence). CDR3 residues: CASQRGAQETQYF. The CDR3 DNA reads as TGTGCCAGCCAAAGGGGGGCACAAGAGACCCAGTACTTC.